The TCR beta chain described here comes from a study of T cell responses to AZD1222 COVID-19 vaccine (dated by TCRdb to the early 2020s). Study-level background: Because spike-specific TCR depth and breadth did not differ between the two schedules, AZD1222 recipients who got a second dose at roughly 4 weeks were pooled with those who got a second dose at roughly 12 weeks. A total of roughly 240 trial participants underwent TCR sequencing, of whom roughly 210 received two doses of AZD1222 and about 25 received two doses of the MenACWY control vaccine. Trial participants were enrolled into age subgroups of 18-55, 56-69 and 70-plus years, which contained approximately 150, 30 and 60 TCR-sequenced participants, respectively.

The CDR3 regions of human TCRbeta chains were analyzed by immunosequencing. For the original study's pipeline: TCRs in the repertoires were compared against a reference library of SARS-CoV-2-specific TCRs that had been generated with the MIRA antigen-specificity platform. Breadth was defined as the fraction of unique TCRs that were SARS-CoV-2-associated, and depth was defined as the fraction of total T cells that were SARS-CoV-2-associated. Using the MIRA data, each spike-specific TCR was assigned both to the spike region to which the TCR was reactive and to a CD4 or CD8 class. Log10-transformed breadth and depth values were compared by one-way ANOVA with Sidak's multiple comparisons tests. Here the immuneACCESS table is served through TCRdb, limited to in-frame sequences with V and J called. Missing clones are a known gap in these copies; in checked studies unresolved V genes cover under half, and the rest lacks a known reason. The V and J calls and clone size are taken from that table; D and trimming were inferred from the DNA. In all, the sample holds 110,000 or so clones, and more than 85% of those were seen once. The ten largest make up 4.5% of the sample.

Results the study describes overall, beyond this receptor: The 56-69-year group was small, and its depth increase did not reach significance, likely because of low power. Reportedly, close to half of the unique spike-specific TCRs recognized epitopes lying outside the regions that are mutated in the B.1.351 and B.1.1.7 variants. Because no day 14 peak-response samples were available, repertoires were characterized only after the peak T cell response. Vaccine-associated CD4 TCRs spanned the whole spike protein, with dominant responses in regions 160-218 and 743-854. Participants were mostly white British and included more females than males, and it was suggested by the authors that clonal diversity may have been underestimated. Only a handful of AZD1222 recipients were SARS-CoV-2 seropositive at baseline, limiting conclusions about previously exposed vaccinees. A significant rise in spike-specific TCR breadth and depth was observed after two AZD1222 doses relative to day 0 and relative to MenACWY recipients.

The CDR3 sequence holds 17 residues, the cysteine and phenylalanine included. Only the CDR3 region is kept as DNA, spanning 51 bases read in frame from base 1. Relative to germline, V is missing 0 bases and J is missing 5 bases, with 6 bases of the junction outside any gene match. CDR1 and CDR2, looked up from the germline V gene, are MGHRA and YSYEKL. Concerning this clone itself: Its cognate antigen has yet to be identified. Base qualities were left out, and no much larger clone turns up one base away.

What the time point label conveys for this sample: baseline before first vaccination. Vaccinee samples were obtained from the UK trials COV001 and COV002, which included a single-blind randomized controlled phase 2/3 trial of AZD1222 (ChAdOx1 nCoV-19) in healthy adults. For TCRbeta chain sequencing, PBMC samples were collected from trial participants at day 0 and at day 28 after the second dose. The sequenced sample was peripheral blood, obtained on day 0 of AZD1222 vaccination. This TCR came from an adult in good health. The chain uses TRBV4-1 and TRBJ2-2, with TRBD2 identical over 10 junction bases. The bases read TGCGCCAGCAGCCAAGATCCTCGGACTAGCGGAACCGGGGAGCTGTTTTTT. Its translation is CASSQDPRTSGTGELFF.